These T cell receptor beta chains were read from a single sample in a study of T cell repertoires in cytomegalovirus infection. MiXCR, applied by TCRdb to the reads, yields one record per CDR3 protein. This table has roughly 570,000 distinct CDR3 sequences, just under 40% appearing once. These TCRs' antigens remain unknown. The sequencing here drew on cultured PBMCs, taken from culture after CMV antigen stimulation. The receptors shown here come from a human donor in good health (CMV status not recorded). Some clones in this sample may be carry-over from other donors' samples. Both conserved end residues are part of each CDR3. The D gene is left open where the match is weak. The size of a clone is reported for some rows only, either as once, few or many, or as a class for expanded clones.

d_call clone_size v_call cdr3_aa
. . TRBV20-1 CSARLGDQPQHF
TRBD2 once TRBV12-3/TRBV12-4 CASSPRSGSNYEQYF
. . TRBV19 CASTRGRDRPNYEQYF
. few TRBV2 CASRTDTYEQYF
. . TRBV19 CASSIMRGGDQPQHF
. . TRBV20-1 CSASSGVYEQYF
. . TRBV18 CASSSSSGLRGYTF
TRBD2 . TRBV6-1 CASSAIAASGRAEDTQYF
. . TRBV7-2 CASSIGTSKETQYF
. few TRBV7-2 CASSPRVVTEAFF
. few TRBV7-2 CASSLGGGRQETQYF
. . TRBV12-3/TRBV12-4 CASSLTGRVGGYTF
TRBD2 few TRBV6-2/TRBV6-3 CASKPRGAINEQFF
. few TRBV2 CASSGWRTSNQPQHF
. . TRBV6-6 CASSQVGGYNEQFF
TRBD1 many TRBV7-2 CASSLRTGGRYEQYF
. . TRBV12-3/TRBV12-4 CASSLSRVPEQYF
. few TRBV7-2 CASSLTRGMADTQYF
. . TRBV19 CASRKVATSNQPQHF
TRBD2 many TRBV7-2 CASSFGAGGPVETQYF
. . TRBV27 CASSLYIGAYEQYF
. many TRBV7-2 CASSFYDEQYF
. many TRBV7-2 CASSLGLGGQETQYF
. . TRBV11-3 CASSHNQETQYF
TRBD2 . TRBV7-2 CASSFGTSGGFQETQYF
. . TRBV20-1 CSAGGGTQGLF
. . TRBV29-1 CSVLRSGANVLTF
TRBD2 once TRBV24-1 CATSEVSRPGLAGHDAYEQYF
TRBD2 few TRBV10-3 CASNPSGSYEQYF
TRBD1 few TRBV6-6 CASSVGTGYGYTF
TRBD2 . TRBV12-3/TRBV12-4 CASSPPGLAAINTGELFF
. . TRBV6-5 CASSYRGGTDTQYF
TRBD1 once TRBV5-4 CASSLGRQGANEQYF
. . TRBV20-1 CSGLGPDTQYF
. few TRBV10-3 CAISEGQNYGYTF
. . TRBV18 CASSPHSNQPQHF
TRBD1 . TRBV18 CASSPSEGAVREQYF
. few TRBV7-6 CASSLGHGEYEQYF
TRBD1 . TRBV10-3 CAISTGVGNTIYF
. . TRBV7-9 CASSSGRGFGTEAFF
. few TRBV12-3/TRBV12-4 CASQSQAGTDTQYF
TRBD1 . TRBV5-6 CASSMTGGDTGELFF
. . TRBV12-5 CASGFTWGIGATEAFF
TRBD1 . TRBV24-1 CATSKGQGVNQPQHF
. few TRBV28 CASIQGGGAPDTQYF